This T cell receptor (beta chain) was observed in a study of T-cell memory formation after mild COVID-19. TCRdb recomputed calls from the 5' RACE reads with MiXCR, one row per CDR3 protein. The sample carries 350,000 or so distinct CDR3 sequences, approximately 21% recorded once. This TCR was sampled from an adult woman who had mild COVID-19 (a few samples of this study predate the infection). Cell type and time point are not known. The sequencing input was PBMCs or a T cell subset sorted from them (not recorded which).

The CDR3: CASSQDPGLSFYGYTF. The CDR3 DNA sequence: TGCGCCAGCAGCCAAGATCCAGGACTCTCGTTCTATGGCTACACCTTC. This sequence joins TRBV4-3 and TRBJ1-2; D unresolved. The V end was cut by 0 bases, the J end by 4 bases, with 15 bases between. In germline, CDR1 is LGHNA, CDR2 YSLEER. The CDR3 totals 16 residues.